The clone carrying this T cell receptor beta chain has at least ten counts. The data originate from a study of T-cell reconstitution after alpha-beta-depleted transplantation in children. Construction of the TCRbeta library involved unique molecular identifiers. TCRdb re-analysed the PCR reads in MiXCR, keeping a single row per CDR3 protein. The sample records hundreds of thousands of distinct CDR3 sequences, 10% to 15% being singletons. The TCR was taken from a human donor who donated a stem cell graft to a child with Fanconi anemia. Sequencing used PBMCs, obtained from the stem cell graft.

CDR3 loop: CATGGDSKNTGELFF. In nucleotides, the CDR3 is TGTGCCACTGGAGGTGACAGCAAGAACACCGGGGAGCTGTTTTTT. The genes are TRBV15 and TRBJ2-2; D possibly matches TRBD1 or TRBD2 (5 bases each). This CDR3 contains 15 residues. In germline, CDR1 is LNHNV, CDR2 YYDKDF (reference sequence). Trimming stripped 9 bases from V and 1 base from J, with 15 bases between.